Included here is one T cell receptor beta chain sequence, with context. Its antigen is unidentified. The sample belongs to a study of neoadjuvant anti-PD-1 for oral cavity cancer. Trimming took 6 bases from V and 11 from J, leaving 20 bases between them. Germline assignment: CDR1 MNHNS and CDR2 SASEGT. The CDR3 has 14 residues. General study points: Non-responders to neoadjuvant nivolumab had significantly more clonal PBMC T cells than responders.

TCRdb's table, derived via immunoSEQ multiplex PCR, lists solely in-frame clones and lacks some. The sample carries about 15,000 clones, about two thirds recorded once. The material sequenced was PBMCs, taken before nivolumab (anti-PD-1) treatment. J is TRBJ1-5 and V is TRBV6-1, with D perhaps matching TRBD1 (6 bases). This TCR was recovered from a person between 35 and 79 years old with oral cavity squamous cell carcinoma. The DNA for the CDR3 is TGTGCCAGCAGAGACGACAGGACCTCTCTTGCCCAGCATTTT. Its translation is CASRDDRTSLAQHF.